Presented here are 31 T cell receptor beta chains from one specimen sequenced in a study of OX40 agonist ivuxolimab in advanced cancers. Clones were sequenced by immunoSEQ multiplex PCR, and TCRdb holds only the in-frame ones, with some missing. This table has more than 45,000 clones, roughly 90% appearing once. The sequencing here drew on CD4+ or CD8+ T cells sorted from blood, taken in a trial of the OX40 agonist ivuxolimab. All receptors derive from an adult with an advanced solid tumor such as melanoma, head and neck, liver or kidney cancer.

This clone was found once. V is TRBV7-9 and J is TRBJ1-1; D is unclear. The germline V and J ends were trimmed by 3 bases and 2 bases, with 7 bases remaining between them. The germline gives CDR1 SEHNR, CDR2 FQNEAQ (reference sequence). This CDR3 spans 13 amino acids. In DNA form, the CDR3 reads TGTGCCAGCAGCTTTTCGACCAACACTGAAGCTTTCTTT. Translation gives CASSFSTNTEAFF. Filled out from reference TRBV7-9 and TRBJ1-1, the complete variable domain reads DTGVSQNPRHKITKRGQNVTFRCDPISEHNRLYWYRQTLGQGPEFLTYFQNEAQLEKSRLLSDRFSAERPKGSFSTLEIQRTEQGDSAMYLCASSFSTNTEAFFGQGTRLTVV.

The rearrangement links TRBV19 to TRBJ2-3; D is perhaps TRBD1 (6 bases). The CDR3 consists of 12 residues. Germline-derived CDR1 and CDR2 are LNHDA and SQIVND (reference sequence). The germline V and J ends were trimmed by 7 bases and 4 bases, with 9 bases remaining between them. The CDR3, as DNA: TGTGCCAGTAAACAGGGCTCAGATACGCAGTATTTT. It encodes CASKQGSDTQYF.

The CDR3 DNA is TGTGCCAGCAGTTACTCGGGGGGAGGGAGCTATGGCTACACCTTC. As protein: CASSYSGGGSYGYTF. The V call is TRBV6-6, the J call TRBJ1-2, with D tentatively TRBD1 (5 bases). Germline values: CDR1 MNHNY, CDR2 SVGAGI (reference sequence). This CDR3 region has 15 residues. Trimming cost V 0 bases and J 4 bases, with 12 bases left between them.

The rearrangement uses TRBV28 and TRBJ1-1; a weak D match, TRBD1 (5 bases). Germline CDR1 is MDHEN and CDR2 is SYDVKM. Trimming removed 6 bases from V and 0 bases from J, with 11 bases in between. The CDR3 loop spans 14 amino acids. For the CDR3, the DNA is TGTGCCAGCAGGGGGGGGAGTTTGAACACTGAAGCTTTCTTT. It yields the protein CASRGGSLNTEAFF.

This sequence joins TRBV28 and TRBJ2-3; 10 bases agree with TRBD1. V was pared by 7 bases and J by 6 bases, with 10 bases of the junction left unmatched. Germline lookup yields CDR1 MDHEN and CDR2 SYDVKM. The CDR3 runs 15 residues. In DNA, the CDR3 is TGTGCCAGCACCCGGACCGGGACAGGGGCCGATACGCAGTATTTT. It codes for CASTRTGTGADTQYF. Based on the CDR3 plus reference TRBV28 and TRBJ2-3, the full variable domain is DVKVTQSSRYLVKRTGEKVFLECVQDMDHENMFWYRQDPGLGLRLIYFSYDVKMKEKGDIPEGYSVSREKKERFSLILESASTNQTSMYLCASTRTGTGADTQYFGPGTRLTVL.

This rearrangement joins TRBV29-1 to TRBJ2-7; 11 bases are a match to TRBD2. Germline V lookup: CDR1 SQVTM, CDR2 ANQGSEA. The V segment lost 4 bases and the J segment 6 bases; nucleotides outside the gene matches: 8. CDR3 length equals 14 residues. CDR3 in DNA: TGCAGCGTTGGGGGGCTAGCGGGAGGAGGCGAGCAGTACTTC. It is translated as CSVGGLAGGGEQYF.

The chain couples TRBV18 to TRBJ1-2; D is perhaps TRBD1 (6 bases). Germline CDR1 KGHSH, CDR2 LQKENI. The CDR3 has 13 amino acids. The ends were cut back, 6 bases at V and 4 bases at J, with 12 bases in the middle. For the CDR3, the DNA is TGTGCCAGCTCGGCGGACAGCCGCTATGGCTACACCTTC. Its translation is CASSADSRYGYTF.

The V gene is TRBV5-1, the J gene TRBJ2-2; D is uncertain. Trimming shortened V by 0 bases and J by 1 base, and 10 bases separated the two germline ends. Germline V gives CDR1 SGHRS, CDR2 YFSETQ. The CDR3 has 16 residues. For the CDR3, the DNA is TGCGCCAGCAGCTTGGCTGGTGGTAGGAACACCGGGGAGCTGTTTTTT. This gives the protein CASSLAGGRNTGELFF.

The CDR3 bases are TGTGCCAGCAGCTTTGCAGGGGGAGGAGGCTACACCTTC. Its protein is CASSFAGGGGYTF. The V call is TRBV5-6, the J call TRBJ1-2, with 7 bases lining up with TRBD1. Germline loops: CDR1 SGHDT, CDR2 YYEEEE. J lost 8 bases, V lost 2 bases, and 6 bases had no gene match. The CDR3 covers 13 residues.

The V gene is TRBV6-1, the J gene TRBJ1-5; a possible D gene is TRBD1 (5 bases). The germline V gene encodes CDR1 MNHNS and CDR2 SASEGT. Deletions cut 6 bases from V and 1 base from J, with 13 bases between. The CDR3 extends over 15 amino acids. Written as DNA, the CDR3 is TGTGCCAGCAGGCCTCAGGGATTGAGCAATCAGCCCCAGCATTTT. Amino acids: CASRPQGLSNQPQHF.

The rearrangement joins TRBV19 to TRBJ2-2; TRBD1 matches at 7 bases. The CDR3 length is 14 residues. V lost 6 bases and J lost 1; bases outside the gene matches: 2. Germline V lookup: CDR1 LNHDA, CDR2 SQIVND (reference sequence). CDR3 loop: CASSRTGNTGELFF. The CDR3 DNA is TGTGCCAGTAGCCGGACAGGGAACACCGGGGAGCTGTTTTTT.

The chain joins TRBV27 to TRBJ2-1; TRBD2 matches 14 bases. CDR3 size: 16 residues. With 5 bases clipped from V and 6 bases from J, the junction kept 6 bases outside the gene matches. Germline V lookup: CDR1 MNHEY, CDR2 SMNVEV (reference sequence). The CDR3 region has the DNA TGTGCCAGCAGTCACGGACTAGCGGGAGGATTCAATGAGCAGTTCTTC. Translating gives CASSHGLAGGFNEQFF.

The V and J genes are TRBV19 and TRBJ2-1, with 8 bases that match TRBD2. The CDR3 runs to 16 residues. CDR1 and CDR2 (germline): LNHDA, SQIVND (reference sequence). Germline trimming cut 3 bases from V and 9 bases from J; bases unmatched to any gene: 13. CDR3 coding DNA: TGTGCCAGTAGTATCCCCCCAAGCGGGGGACGGGGTGAGCAGTTCTTC. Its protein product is CASSIPPSGGRGEQFF.

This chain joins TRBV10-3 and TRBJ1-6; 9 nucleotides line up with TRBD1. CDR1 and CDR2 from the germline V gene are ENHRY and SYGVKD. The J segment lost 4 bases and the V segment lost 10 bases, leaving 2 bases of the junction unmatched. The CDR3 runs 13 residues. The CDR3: CATGTGYNSPLHF. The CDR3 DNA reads TGTGCCACCGGGACAGGGTATAATTCACCCCTCCACTTT.

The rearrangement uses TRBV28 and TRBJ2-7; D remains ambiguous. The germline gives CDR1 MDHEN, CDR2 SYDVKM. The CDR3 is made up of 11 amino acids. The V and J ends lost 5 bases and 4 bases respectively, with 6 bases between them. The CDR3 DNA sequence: TGTGCCAGCAGTCCACTTTACGAGCAGTACTTC. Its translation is CASSPLYEQYF.

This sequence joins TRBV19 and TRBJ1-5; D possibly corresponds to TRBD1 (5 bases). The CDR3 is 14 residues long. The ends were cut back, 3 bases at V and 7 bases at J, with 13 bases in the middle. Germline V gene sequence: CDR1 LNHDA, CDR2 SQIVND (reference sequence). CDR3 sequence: CASSIPGPGQPQHF. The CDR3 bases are TGTGCCAGTAGTATTCCAGGGCCGGGGCAGCCCCAGCATTTT. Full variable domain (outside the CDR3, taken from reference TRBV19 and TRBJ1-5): DGGITQSPKYLFRKEGQNVTLSCEQNLNHDAMYWYRQDPGQGLRLIYYSQIVNDFQKGDIAEGYSVSREKKESFPLTVTSAQKNPTAFYLCASSIPGPGQPQHFGDGTRLSIL.

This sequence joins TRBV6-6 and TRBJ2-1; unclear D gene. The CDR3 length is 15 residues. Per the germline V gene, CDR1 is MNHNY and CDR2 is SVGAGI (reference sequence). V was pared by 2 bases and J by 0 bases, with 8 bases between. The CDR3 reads CASSYPLSSYNEQFF. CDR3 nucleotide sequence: TGTGCCAGCAGTTACCCGTTGAGCTCCTACAATGAGCAGTTCTTC.

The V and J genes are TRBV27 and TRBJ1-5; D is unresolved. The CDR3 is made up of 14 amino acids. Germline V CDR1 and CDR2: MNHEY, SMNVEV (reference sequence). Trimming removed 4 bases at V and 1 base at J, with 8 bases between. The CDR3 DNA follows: TGTGCCAGCAGTTCGGGCCTGAGCAATCAGCCCCAGCATTTT. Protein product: CASSSGLSNQPQHF.

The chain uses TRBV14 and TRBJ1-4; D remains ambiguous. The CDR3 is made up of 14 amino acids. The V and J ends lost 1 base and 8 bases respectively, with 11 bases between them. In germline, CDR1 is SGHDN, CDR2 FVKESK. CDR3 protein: CASSQGARSEKLFF. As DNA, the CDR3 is TGTGCCAGCAGCCAAGGAGCGAGGAGCGAAAAACTGTTTTTT.

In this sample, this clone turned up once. The CDR3 protein is CASSLLGRVRSIPYNEQFF. DNA for the CDR3: TGTGCCAGCAGCCTATTGGGGAGGGTCCGAAGTATCCCCTACAATGAGCAGTTCTTC. V gene TRBV21-1 combines with J gene TRBJ2-1; TRBD2 is the table's D call and was not checked against the DNA. TRBV21-1 is deemed a pseudogene. The CDR3 has 19 residues.

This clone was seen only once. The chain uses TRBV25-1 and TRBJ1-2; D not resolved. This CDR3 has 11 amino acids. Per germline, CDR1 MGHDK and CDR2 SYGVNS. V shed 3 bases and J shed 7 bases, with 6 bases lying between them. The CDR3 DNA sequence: TGTGCCAGCAGTGAGGTGGGTGGCTACACCTTC. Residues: CASSEVGGYTF.

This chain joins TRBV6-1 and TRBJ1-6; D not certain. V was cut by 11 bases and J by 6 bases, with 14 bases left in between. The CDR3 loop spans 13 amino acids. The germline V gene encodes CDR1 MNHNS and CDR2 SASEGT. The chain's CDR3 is CAAGSIVNSPLHF. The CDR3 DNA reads TGTGCCGCGGGCAGCATAGTTAATTCACCCCTCCACTTT.

CDR3 sequence (DNA): TGTGCCAGCAGCAGACAGGGGGCGGGGGACACTGAAGCTTTCTTT. It specifies CASSRQGAGDTEAFF. The rearrangement links TRBV6-6 to TRBJ1-1, with 10 bases aligning to TRBD1. Germline assignment: CDR1 MNHNY and CDR2 SVGAGI (reference sequence). The V and J ends lost 6 bases and 3 bases, in that order; junction bases with no gene match: 7. The length of the CDR3 is 15 residues.

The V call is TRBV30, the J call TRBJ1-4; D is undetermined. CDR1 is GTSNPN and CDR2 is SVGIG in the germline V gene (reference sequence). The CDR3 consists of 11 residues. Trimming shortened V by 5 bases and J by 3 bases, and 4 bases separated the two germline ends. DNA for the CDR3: TGTGCCTGGTCCGCTAATGAAAAACTGTTTTTT. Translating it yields CAWSANEKLFF.

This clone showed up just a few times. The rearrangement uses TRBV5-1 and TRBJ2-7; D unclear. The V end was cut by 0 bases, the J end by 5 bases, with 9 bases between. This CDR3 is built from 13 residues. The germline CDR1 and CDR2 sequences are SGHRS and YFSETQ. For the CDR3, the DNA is TGCGCCAGCAGCTTGGCAGTGCAGAACGAGCAGTACTTC. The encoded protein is CASSLAVQNEQYF.

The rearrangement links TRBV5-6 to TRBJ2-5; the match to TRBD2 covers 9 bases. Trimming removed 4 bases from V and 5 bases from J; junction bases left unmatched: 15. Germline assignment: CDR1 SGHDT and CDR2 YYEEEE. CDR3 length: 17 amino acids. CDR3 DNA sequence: TGTGCCAGCAGCAGAGCCGTCGGCGGGAGGGCCTTGGAGACCCAGTACTTC. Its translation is CASSRAVGGRALETQYF.

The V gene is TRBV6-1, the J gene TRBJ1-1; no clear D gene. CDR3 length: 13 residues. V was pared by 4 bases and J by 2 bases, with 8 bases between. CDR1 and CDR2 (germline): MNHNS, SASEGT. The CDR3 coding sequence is TGTGCCAGCAGTGTAAGTTCTAACACTGAAGCTTTCTTT. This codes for CASSVSSNTEAFF.

This chain's CDR3 is CASSWAGLGTQYF. In nucleotides, the CDR3 is TGTGCCAGCAGCTGGGCGGGGTTGGGTACGCAGTATTTT. The chain is built from TRBV5-4 and TRBJ2-3; D is possibly TRBD2 (6 bases). Trimming pared 3 bases from V and 8 bases from J, leaving 13 bases between. Germline lookup yields CDR1 SGHNT and CDR2 YYREEE (reference sequence). The CDR3 spans 13 residues.

The CDR3 nucleotides are TGTGCCAGCAGCTTGACCCCTGGGACCCCAGATACGCAGTATTTT. Translated: CASSLTPGTPDTQYF. The chain uses TRBV5-8 and TRBJ2-3, with D perhaps assigned TRBD1 or TRBD2 (5 bases each). Germline loops: CDR1 SGHTS, CDR2 YDEGEE. V was cut by 1 base and J by 4 bases, with 13 bases left in between. This CDR3 region has 15 residues. Variable domain in full (rest from reference TRBV5-8 and TRBJ2-3): EAGVTQSPTHLIKTRGQQATLRCSPISGHTSVYWYQQALGLGLQFLLWYDEGEERNRGNFPPRFSGRQFPNYSSELNVNALELEDSALYLCASSLTPGTPDTQYFGPGTRLTVL.

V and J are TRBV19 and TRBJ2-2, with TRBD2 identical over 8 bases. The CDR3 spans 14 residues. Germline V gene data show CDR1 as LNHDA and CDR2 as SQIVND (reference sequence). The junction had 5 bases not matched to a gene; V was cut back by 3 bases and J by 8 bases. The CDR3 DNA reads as TGTGCCAGTAGTATTGGCGGGAGGACTGGGGAGCTGTTTTTT. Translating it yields CASSIGGRTGELFF.

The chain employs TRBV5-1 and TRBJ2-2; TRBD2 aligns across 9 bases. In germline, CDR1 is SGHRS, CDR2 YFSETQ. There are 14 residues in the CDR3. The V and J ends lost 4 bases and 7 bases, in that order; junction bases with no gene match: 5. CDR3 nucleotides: TGCGCCAGCAGCCGGACTAGCGTAAGCGGGGAGCTGTTTTTT. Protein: CASSRTSVSGELFF. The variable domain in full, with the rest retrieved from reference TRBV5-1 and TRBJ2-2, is KAGVTQTPRYLIKTRGQQVTLSCSPISGHRSVSWYQQTPGQGLQFLFEYFSETQRNKGNFPGRFSGRQFSNSRSEMNVSTLELGDSALYLCASSRTSVSGELFFGEGSRLTVL.